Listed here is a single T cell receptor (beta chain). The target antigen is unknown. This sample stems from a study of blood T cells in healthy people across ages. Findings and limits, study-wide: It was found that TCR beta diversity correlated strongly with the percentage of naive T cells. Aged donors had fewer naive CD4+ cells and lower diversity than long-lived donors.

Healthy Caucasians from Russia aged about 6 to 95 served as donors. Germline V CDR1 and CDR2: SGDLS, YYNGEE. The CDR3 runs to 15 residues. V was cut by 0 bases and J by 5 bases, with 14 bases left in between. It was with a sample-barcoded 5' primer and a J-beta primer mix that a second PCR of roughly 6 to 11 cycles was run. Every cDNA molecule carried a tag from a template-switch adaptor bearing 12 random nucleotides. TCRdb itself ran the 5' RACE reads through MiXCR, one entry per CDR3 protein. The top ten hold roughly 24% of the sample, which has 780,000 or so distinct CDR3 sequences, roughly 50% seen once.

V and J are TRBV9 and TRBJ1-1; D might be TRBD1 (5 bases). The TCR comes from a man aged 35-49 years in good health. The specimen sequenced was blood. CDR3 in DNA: TGTGCCAGCAGCGTAGAGGAGGGGTTCGGGACTGAAGCTTTCTTT. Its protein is CASSVEEGFGTEAFF.